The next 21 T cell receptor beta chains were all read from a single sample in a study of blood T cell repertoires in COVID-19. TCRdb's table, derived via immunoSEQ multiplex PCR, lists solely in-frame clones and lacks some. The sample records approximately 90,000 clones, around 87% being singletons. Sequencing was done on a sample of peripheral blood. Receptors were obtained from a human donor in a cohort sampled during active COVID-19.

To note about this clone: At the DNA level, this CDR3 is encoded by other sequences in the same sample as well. CDR3 amino acids: CAWSRGTYGYTF. In DNA, the CDR3 is TGTGCCTGGAGCAGGGGCACCTATGGCTACACCTTC. The rearrangement joins TRBV30 to TRBJ1-2, with a tentative D call TRBD1 (6 bases). This CDR3 comprises 12 residues. With 3 bases removed from V and 4 bases from J, the gap between germline ends came to 9 bases. Germline CDR1 is GTSNPN and CDR2 is SVGIG (reference sequence). Together with reference TRBV30 and TRBJ1-2, the CDR3 gives the full variable domain: SQTIHQWPATLVQPVGSPLSLECTVEGTSNPNLYWYRQAAGRGLQLLFYSVGIGQISSEVPQNLSASRPQDRQFILSSKKLLLSDSGFYLCAWSRGTYGYTFGSGTRLTVV.

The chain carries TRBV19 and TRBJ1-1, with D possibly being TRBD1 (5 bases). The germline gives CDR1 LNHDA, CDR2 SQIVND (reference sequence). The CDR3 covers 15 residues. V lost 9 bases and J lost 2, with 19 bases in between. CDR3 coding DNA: TGTGCCAGCCTCCGCCCCGGACAACTAAACACTGAAGCTTTCTTT. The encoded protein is CASLRPGQLNTEAFF. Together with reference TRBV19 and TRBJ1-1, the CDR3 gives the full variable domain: DGGITQSPKYLFRKEGQNVTLSCEQNLNHDAMYWYRQDPGQGLRLIYYSQIVNDFQKGDIAEGYSVSREKKESFPLTVTSAQKNPTAFYLCASLRPGQLNTEAFFGQGTRLTVV.

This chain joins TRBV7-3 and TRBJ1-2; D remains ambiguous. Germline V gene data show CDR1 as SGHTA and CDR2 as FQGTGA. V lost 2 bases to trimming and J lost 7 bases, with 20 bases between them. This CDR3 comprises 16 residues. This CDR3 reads CASSLVASSSPSGYTF. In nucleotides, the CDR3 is TGTGCCAGCAGCTTAGTGGCATCATCCTCGCCCTCTGGCTACACCTTC.

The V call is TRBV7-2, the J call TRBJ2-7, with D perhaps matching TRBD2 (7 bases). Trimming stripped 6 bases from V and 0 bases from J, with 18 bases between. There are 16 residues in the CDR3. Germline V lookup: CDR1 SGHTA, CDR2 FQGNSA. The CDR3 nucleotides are TGTGCCAGCAGACTCCCGGGGAGGGGGGCCTCCTACGAGCAGTACTTC. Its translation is CASRLPGRGASYEQYF.

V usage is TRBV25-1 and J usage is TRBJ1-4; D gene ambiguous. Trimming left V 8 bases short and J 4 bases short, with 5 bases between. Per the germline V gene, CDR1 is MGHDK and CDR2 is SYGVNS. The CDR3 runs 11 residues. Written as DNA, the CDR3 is TGTGCCAGCTCCTTTAATGAAAAACTGTTTTTT. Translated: CASSFNEKLFF.

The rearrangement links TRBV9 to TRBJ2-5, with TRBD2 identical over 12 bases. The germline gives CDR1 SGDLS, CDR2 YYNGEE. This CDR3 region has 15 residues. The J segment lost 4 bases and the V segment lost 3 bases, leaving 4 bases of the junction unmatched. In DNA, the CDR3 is TGTGCCAGCAGCGCTAGCGGGGGGGCCTCAGAGACCCAGTACTTC. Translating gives CASSASGGASETQYF. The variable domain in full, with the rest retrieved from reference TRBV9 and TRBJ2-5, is DSGVTQTPKHLITATGQRVTLRCSPRSGDLSVYWYQQSLDQGLQFLIQYYNGEERAKGNILERFSAQQFPDLHSELNLSSLELGDSALYFCASSASGGASETQYFGPGTRLLVL.

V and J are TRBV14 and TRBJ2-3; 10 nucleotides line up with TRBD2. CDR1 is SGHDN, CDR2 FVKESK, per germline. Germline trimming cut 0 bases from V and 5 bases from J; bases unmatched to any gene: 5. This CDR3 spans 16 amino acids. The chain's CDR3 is CASSQDQLAGKDTQYF. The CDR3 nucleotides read TGTGCCAGCAGCCAAGATCAACTAGCGGGAAAAGATACGCAGTATTTT.

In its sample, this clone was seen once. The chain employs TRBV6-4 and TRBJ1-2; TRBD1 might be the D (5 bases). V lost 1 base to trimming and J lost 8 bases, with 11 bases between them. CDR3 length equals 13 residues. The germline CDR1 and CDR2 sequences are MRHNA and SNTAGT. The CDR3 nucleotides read TGTGCCAGCAGTGACTACGGGGGAGGAGGCTACACCTTC. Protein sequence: CASSDYGGGGYTF.

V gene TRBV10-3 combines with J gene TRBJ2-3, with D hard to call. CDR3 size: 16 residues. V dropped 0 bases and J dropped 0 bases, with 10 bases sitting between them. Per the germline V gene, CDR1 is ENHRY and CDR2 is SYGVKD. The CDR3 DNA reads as TGTGCCATCAGTGAGTCGTGGCTTTCTAGCACAGATACGCAGTATTTT. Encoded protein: CAISESWLSSTDTQYF.

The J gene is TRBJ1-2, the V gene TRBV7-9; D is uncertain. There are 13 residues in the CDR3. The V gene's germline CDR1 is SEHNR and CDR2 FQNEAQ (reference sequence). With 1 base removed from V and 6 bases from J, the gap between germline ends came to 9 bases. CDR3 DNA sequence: TGTGCCAGCAGCTTAGGGGAGTGGGATGGCTACACCTTC. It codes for CASSLGEWDGYTF.

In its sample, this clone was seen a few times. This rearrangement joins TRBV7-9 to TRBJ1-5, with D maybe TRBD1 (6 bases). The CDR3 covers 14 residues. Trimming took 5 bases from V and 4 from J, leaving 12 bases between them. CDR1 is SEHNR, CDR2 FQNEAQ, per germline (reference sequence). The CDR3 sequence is CASSLQGSNQPQHF. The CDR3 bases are TGTGCCAGCAGCCTACAGGGCTCGAATCAGCCCCAGCATTTT.

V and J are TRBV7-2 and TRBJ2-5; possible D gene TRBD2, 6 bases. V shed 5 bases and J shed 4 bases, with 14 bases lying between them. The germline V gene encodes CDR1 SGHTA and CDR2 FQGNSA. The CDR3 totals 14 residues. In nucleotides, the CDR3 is TGTGCCAGCAGCCCCGGGGGTAGGGGAGAGACCCAGTACTTC. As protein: CASSPGGRGETQYF.

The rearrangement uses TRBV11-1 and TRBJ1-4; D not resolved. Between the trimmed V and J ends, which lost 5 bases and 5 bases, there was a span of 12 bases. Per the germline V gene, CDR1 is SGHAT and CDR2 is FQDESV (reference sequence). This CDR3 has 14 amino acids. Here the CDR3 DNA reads TGTGCCAGCAGCCACGGGAACGCGAATGAAAAACTGTTTTTT. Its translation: CASSHGNANEKLFF. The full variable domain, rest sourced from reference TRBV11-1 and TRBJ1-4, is EAEVAQSPRYKITEKSQAVAFWCDPISGHATLYWYRQILGQGPELLVQFQDESVVDDSQLPKDRFSAERLKGVDSTLKIQPAELGDSAMYLCASSHGNANEKLFFGSGTQLSVL.

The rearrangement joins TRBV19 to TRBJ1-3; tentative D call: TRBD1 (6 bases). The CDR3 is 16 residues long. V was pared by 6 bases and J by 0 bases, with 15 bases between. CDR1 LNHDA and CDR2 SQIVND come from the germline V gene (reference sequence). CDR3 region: CASRPPGQTSGNTIYF. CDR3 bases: TGTGCCAGTAGGCCACCGGGACAAACCTCTGGAAACACCATATATTTT.

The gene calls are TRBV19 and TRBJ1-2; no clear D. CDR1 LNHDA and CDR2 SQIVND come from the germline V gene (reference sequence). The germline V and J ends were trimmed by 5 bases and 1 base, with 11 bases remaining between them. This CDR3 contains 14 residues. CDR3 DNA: TGTGCCAGTAGTCCCTTTGGGAGTAACTATGGCTACACCTTC. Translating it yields CASSPFGSNYGYTF.

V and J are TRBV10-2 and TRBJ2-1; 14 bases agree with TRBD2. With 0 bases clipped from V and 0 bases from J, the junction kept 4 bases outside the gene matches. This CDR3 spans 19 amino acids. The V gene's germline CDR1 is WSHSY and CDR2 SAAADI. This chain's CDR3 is CASSESGLAGGFSYNEQFF. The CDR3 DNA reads TGCGCCAGCAGTGAGTCAGGACTAGCGGGGGGATTCTCCTACAATGAGCAGTTCTTC.

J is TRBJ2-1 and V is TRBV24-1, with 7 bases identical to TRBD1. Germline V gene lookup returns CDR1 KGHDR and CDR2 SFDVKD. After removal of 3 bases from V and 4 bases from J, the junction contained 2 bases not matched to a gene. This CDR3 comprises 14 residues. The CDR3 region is CATSDGDSYNEQFF. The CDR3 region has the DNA TGTGCCACCAGTGATGGGGACAGTTACAATGAGCAGTTCTTC.

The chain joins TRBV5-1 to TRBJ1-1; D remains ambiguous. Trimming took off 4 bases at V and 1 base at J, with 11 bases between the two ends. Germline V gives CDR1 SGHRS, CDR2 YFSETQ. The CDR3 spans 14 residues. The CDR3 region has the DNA TGCGCCAGCAGCAGCGGATCGTGGAACACTGAAGCTTTCTTT. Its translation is CASSSGSWNTEAFF.

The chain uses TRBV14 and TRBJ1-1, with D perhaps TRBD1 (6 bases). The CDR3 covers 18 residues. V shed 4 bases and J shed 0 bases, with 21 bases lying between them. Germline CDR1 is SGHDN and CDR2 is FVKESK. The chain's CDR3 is CASSRNRGGLGLNTEAFF. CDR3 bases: TGTGCCAGCAGCCGAAATAGAGGGGGTCTGGGGTTGAACACTGAAGCTTTCTTT. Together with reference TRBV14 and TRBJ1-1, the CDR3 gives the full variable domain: EAGVTQFPSHSVIEKGQTVTLRCDPISGHDNLYWYRRVMGKEIKFLLHFVKESKQDESGMPNNRFLAERTGGTYSTLKVQPAELEDSGVYFCASSRNRGGLGLNTEAFFGQGTRLTVV.

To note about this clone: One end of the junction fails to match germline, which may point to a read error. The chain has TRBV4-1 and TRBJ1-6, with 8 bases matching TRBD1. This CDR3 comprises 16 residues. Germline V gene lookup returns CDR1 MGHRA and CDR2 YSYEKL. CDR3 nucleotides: TGCGCCCGCAGCCGCCTCCGGGACAGGCGCAATTCACCCCTCCACTTT. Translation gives CARSRLRDRRNSPLHF.

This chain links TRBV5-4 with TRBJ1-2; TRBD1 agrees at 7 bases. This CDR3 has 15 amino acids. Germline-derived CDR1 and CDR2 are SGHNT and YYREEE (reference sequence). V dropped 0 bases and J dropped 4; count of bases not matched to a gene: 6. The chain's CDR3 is CASSLDDRQGYGYTF. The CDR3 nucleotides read TGTGCCAGCAGCTTGGACGATCGACAGGGCTATGGCTACACCTTC.